The T cell receptor beta chain under discussion was sequenced for a study of somatic mutations in cytotoxic T cells in rheumatoid arthritis. At the level of the study: Flow sorting of some V beta antibody-stained T cells reached nearly 100% purity, with V beta1+ cells also TCRB-sequenced.

CDR1 is MDHEN and CDR2 is SYDVKM in the germline V gene. Trimming removed 2 bases from V and 3 bases from J, with 9 bases in between. The CDR3 length is 14 residues. Assay: immunoSEQ multiplex PCR; the TCRdb copy retains only in-frame clones and omits some. The sample lists approximately 9,400 clones, more than 60% occurring once. Study outcomes and limitations: There was no significant difference in CD8+ T-cell clonality between rheumatoid arthritis patients and age-matched healthy controls. Antigenic targets recognized by the expanded CD8+ clones remained undetermined.

On this clone itself: Antigen specificity is unknown.

The V and J genes are TRBV28 and TRBJ2-3; tentative D call: TRBD2 (5 bases). Sequencing was performed on CD8+ T cells sorted from blood. The TCR sequence derives from a man in his fifties in good health. The CDR3 nucleotides read TGTGCCAGCAGTTTAGCGGGTGGGACAGATACGCAGTATTTT. Its translation: CASSLAGGTDTQYF.